The entry below gives a single T cell receptor beta chain sequence along with its context. Its target is unknown. These data originate in a study of cytomegalovirus exposure and HLA in healthy donors. Study results and caveats: Clonal expansion, a later analysis showed, was greater in HLA-associated TCR beta chains than in equally common others.

The PCR made use of 60 Vbeta and 13 Jbeta primers. This table comes from immunoSEQ multiplex PCR, and its TCRdb copy is limited to in-frame clones, with some not included. Its listing shows roughly 62,000 clones. The CDR3 consists of 16 residues. Germline assignment: CDR1 SGHNT and CDR2 YYREEE (reference sequence). The V gene end was trimmed by 3 bases and the J gene end by 2 bases; junction bases not matched to a gene: 10. This TCR came from a woman younger than 35 in good health and CMV-seronegative. V gene TRBV5-4 combines with J gene TRBJ2-5, with 7 bases lining up with TRBD2. The sequencing sample was made of PBMCs. DNA of the CDR3: TGTGCCAGCAGCTCCCCCCGAAGCGGGGCTCAAGAGACCCAGTACTTC. The encoded protein is CASSSPRSGAQETQYF.